The rows below give T cell receptor beta chains drawn from one sample of a study of T-cell reconstitution after alpha-beta-depleted transplantation in children. One entry per CDR3 protein, called by TCRdb with MiXCR from the PCR reads. Among around 120,000 distinct CDR3 sequences listed, 20% to 25% were seen once. Sample: PBMCs, mostly from graft donor cells, taken 180 days after TCRalphabeta/CD19-depleted stem cell transplant. Receptors originate from a male patient aged 2 to 10 who had a stem cell transplant for chronic granulomatous disease, so the T cells may come from the graft donor. Both conserved end residues are part of each CDR3. D genes are given only for firm matches. Where a row states a size, it is once, few, many or the class of an expanded clone; other rows omit it.

j_call clone_size v_call d_call cdr3_nt cdr3_aa
TRBJ1-1 - TRBV29-1 - TGCAGCGTTGCCAGACAGTTGAACACTGAAGCTTTCTTT CSVARQLNTEAFF
TRBJ2-1 few TRBV5-6 TRBD1 TGTGCCAGCAGCTTGTTACAAGGGACAGGGAGCAACAATGAGCAGTTCTTC CASSLLQGTGSNNEQFF
TRBJ2-1 - TRBV5-1 - TGCGCCAGCAGCTTTGAGGGGGCCTACAATGAGCAGTTCTTC CASSFEGAYNEQFF
TRBJ1-6 many TRBV20-1 - TGCAGTGCTATCCGAACGATTTCCTATAATTCACCCCTCCACTTT CSAIRTISYNSPLHF
TRBJ2-7 - TRBV27 TRBD2 TGTGCCAGCAGTAATAGCGGGAGGGTCTACGAGCAGTACTTC CASSNSGRVYEQYF
TRBJ2-4 - TRBV7-9 - TGTGCCAGCAGCTCATCGTTTGGCAGGGCGGCAAACATTCAGTACTTC CASSSSFGRAANIQYF
TRBJ2-3 - TRBV15 TRBD2 TGTGCCACCAGCAGAGCTAGCGGGAAAACAGATACGCAGTATTTT CATSRASGKTDTQYF
TRBJ1-5 - TRBV7-2 TRBD1 TGTGCCAGCAGCTCCGGACAGGGGCGTCAGCCCCAGCATTTT CASSSGQGRQPQHF
TRBJ2-1 many TRBV6-4 TRBD2 TGTGCCAGCAGCCCCCCGGGTAGACTAGCGGGCCGACCCTACAATGAGCAGTTCTTC CASSPPGRLAGRPYNEQFF
TRBJ1-6 - TRBV5-6 - TGTGCCAGCAGCCAACGCATAGGTGGGAATTCACCCCTCCACTTT CASSQRIGGNSPLHF
TRBJ2-3 few TRBV7-2 TRBD2 TGTGCCAGCAGCTCGCGGGGGGGCGGAACAGATACGCAGTATTTT CASSSRGGGTDTQYF
TRBJ2-7 few TRBV20-1 - TGCAGTGCTACACTGTCGGGCCGGAATTACGAGCAGTACTTC CSATLSGRNYEQYF
TRBJ2-1 - TRBV29-1 TRBD2 TGCAGCGTTGAAGACCCCATTTTCCGCGGGAGGGTCAATGAGCAGTTCTTC CSVEDPIFRGRVNEQFF
TRBJ2-7 - TRBV20-1 TRBD2 TGCAGTGCTAGAGATTCTAGCGGGAGGGCCTTTCTCGAGCAGTACTTC CSARDSSGRAFLEQYF
TRBJ1-6 few TRBV6-5 - TGTGCCAGCAGTTACTCTGCGTTCCACAATTCACCCCTCCACTTT CASSYSAFHNSPLHF